This TCR beta chain was identified in a study of naive and memory T cell subsets. Study-level results: In naive cells, over 90% of TCR sequences were seen only once. A few larger clonotypes appeared in naive repertoires, especially CD8, possibly memory cells re-expressing CD45RA.

Points on this clonotype: Its target is unknown.

Per germline, CDR1 MNHGY and CDR2 SVAAGI. V was shortened by 4 bases and J by 0 bases, with 11 bases between the two germline ends. The CDR3 consists of 15 residues. Both TRBC1 and TRBC2 were covered by a beta constant-region primer of two equimolar oligonucleotides. Four rounds of PCR amplified the ligated cDNA using nested alpha and beta constant-region primers plus SP2. TCRdb re-analysed the UMI-ligation and nested PCR reads in MiXCR, keeping a single row per CDR3 protein. The table includes roughly 100,000 distinct CDR3 sequences, about 14% detected once. The chain links TRBV6-9 to TRBJ2-3; perhaps TRBD2 as D (5 bases). The sequenced sample consisted of naive CD8+ T cells from blood. This sequence originates from a human donor in good health. The CDR3 region has the DNA TGTGCCAGCAGTTTATTCGGCGGGAGCACAGATACGCAGTATTTT. It yields the protein CASSLFGGSTDTQYF.